This record covers a single T cell receptor beta chain. What it binds is unknown. This sample was included in a study of T cells in narcolepsy. Study outcomes and limitations: Reportedly, autoreactive clonotypes were serially detected in patients' blood but not controls'. HCRT-specific and TRIB2-specific autoreactive clonotypes appeared among same-patient CSF and blood CD4+ clonotypes.

Germline values: CDR1 SGHRS, CDR2 YFSETQ. V gave up 3 bases and J gave up 2 bases, with 9 bases separating them. There are 13 residues in the CDR3. The data were produced by immunoSEQ multiplex PCR, yet TCRdb's version contains in-frame clones alone and is incomplete. This repertoire shows about 10,000 clones, roughly 77% found once; its top ten account for 20% to 25%. This clonotype was obtained from a human donor with narcolepsy. The material sequenced was CD45RA- memory CD8+ T cells from PBMCs. The chain has TRBV5-1 and TRBJ2-7; D possibly corresponds to TRBD2 (5 bases). The CDR3 reads CASSYGGAYEQYF. Written as DNA, the CDR3 is TGCGCCAGCAGCTATGGAGGAGCCTACGAGCAGTACTTC.